This entry is about one T cell receptor (beta chain). The antigen is unknown. Clones were sequenced by immunoSEQ multiplex PCR, and TCRdb holds only the in-frame ones, with some missing. The table has more than 80,000 clones, 90% seen once; the top ten hold around 5%. This specimen comes from a study of T cell responses to AZD1222 COVID-19 vaccine. Study-wide findings and caveats: Repertoires were sampled only after the peak T cell response. Spike as a whole was targeted by vaccine-associated CD4 TCRs, dominant at 160-218 and 743-854. A rise in Spike-specific TCR breadth and depth followed two AZD1222 doses. Nearly half of spike-specific TCRs reportedly target variant regions that are unmutated in the B.1.351 and B.1.1.7 variants.

The CDR3 runs to 15 residues. After removal of 1 base from V and 6 bases from J, the junction contained 4 bases not matched to a gene. Germline-derived CDR1 and CDR2 are LNHNV and YYDKDF (reference sequence). The sequenced sample was peripheral blood, obtained on day 0 of AZD1222 vaccination. This clonotype was sampled from an adult in good health. This sequence joins TRBV15 and TRBJ2-7; 12 bases match TRBD2. CDR3 bases: TGTGCCACCAGCAGAGCTAGCGGGAGGGCCACCGAGCAGTACTTC. It encodes CATSRASGRATEQYF.